Below, 31 T cell receptor beta chains from the same sample are listed, as sequenced in a study of cytomegalovirus exposure and HLA in healthy donors. A multiplex PCR was run with 60 Vbeta primers and 13 Jbeta primers. Data came from immunoSEQ multiplex PCR; TCRdb stores just in-frame clones and leaves some out. The table has about 140,000 clones, approximately 65% seen once. Sequencing used PBMCs. These receptors were obtained from a woman aged 60 to 75 in good health and CMV-seronegative.

This chain connects TRBV6-1 to TRBJ1-1; D ambiguous. Trimming took off 9 bases at V and 7 bases at J, with 15 bases between the two ends. This CDR3 has 12 residues. CDR1 and CDR2 from the germline V gene are MNHNS and SASEGT. For the CDR3, the DNA is TGTGCCAGTACGGTTGGGCACGGTGAAGCTTTCTTT. Translation gives CASTVGHGEAFF.

This chain joins TRBV7-2 and TRBJ1-6, with D perhaps matching TRBD1 (6 bases). Between the trimmed V and J ends, which lost 6 bases and 6 bases, there was a span of 12 bases. CDR1 is SGHTA, CDR2 FQGNSA, per germline. The CDR3 sequence is 14 residues long. DNA for the CDR3: TGTGCCAGCAGTTCCCAGGGGCCTAATTCACCCCTCCACTTT. It translates to CASSSQGPNSPLHF.

This sequence joins TRBV6-5 and TRBJ2-6; D may be TRBD1 (5 bases). Between the trimmed V and J ends, which lost 11 bases and 4 bases, there was a span of 15 bases. Germline CDR1 reads MNHEY; CDR2 reads SVGAGI. The CDR3 runs 14 residues. The CDR3 spells CASLGVQGANVLTF. In nucleotides, the CDR3 is TGTGCCTCCCTAGGGGTACAGGGGGCCAACGTCCTGACTTTC.

The V and J genes are TRBV28 and TRBJ2-3; TRBD1 matches at 7 bases. V was pared by 7 bases and J by 6 bases, with 7 bases of the junction left unmatched. Per the germline V gene, CDR1 is MDHEN and CDR2 is SYDVKM. The CDR3 covers 13 residues. This chain's CDR3 is CASTRQGYDTQYF. In DNA form, the CDR3 reads TGTGCCAGCACCCGACAGGGATATGATACGCAGTATTTT.

This clone appeared a few times. The genes are TRBV12-5 and TRBJ2-1, with TRBD2 matching over 7 bases. The germline gives CDR1 LGHNT, CDR2 FRNRAP. J lost 5 bases, V lost 1 base, and 5 bases had no gene match. CDR3 length: 15 residues. The CDR3 bases are TGTGCTAGTGGTTTGGGGCTAGCGGTCAACAATGAGCAGTTCTTC. It encodes CASGLGLAVNNEQFF.

The chain recombines TRBV18 with TRBJ2-7; TRBD1 aligns across 7 bases. The V and J ends lost 5 bases and 1 base, in that order; junction bases with no gene match: 2. This CDR3 has 13 amino acids. Germline assignment: CDR1 KGHSH and CDR2 LQKENI. The chain's CDR3 is CASSSDRSYEQYF. CDR3 bases: TGTGCCAGCTCATCGGACAGGTCCTACGAGCAGTACTTC.

The rearrangement links TRBV9 to TRBJ2-7; 7 nucleotides align to TRBD1. The germline CDR1 and CDR2 sequences are SGDLS and YYNGEE. V dropped 0 bases and J dropped 5; count of bases not matched to a gene: 2. This CDR3 is 13 amino acids long. The CDR3 nucleotides read TGTGCCAGCAGCGTAGGAACAGGGGACGAGCAGTACTTC. This translates into CASSVGTGDEQYF.

The CDR3 DNA follows: TGCAGCGCCGTCGGGACAGGGGTTGTCTCTGGCTACACCTTC. This translates into CSAVGTGVVSGYTF. This rearrangement joins TRBV29-1 to TRBJ1-2; 10 bases are a match to TRBD1. With V trimmed by 7 bases and J by 7 bases, 12 bases remained unmatched. Germline assignment: CDR1 SQVTM and CDR2 ANQGSEA. CDR3 length equals 14 residues.

The chain couples TRBV6-5 to TRBJ2-7; 7 bases align to TRBD1. This CDR3 is 12 amino acids long. The V gene end was trimmed by 5 bases and the J gene end by 6 bases; junction bases not matched to a gene: 4. Germline loops: CDR1 MNHEY, CDR2 SVGAGI. The CDR3 region is CASSTAGGEQYF. The CDR3 DNA is TGTGCCAGCAGTACAGCAGGGGGCGAGCAGTACTTC.

The chain couples TRBV6-5 to TRBJ2-3, with D possibly TRBD2 on 5 matching bases. Germline V gene data show CDR1 as MNHEY and CDR2 as SVGAGI. The length of the CDR3 is 14 residues. Between the trimmed V and J ends, which lost 5 bases and 4 bases, there was a span of 13 bases. CDR3 loop: CASSRLAKADTQYF. CDR3 nucleotides: TGTGCCAGCAGTCGGCTAGCTAAGGCAGATACGCAGTATTTT.

The chain joins TRBV6-5 to TRBJ1-6, with unresolved D. Trimming removed 0 bases at V and 7 bases at J, with 10 bases between. Germline assignment: CDR1 MNHEY and CDR2 SVGAGI. CDR3 length: 15 amino acids. The CDR3 sequence: CASSYSHSRNSPLHF. Here the CDR3 DNA reads TGTGCCAGCAGTTACTCGCACAGCCGCAATTCACCCCTCCACTTT.

The rearrangement links TRBV28 to TRBJ2-1, with 9 nucleotides matching TRBD2. The CDR3 spans 11 residues. From germline, CDR1 is MDHEN and CDR2 SYDVKM. V shed 11 bases, J shed 12 bases, and the junction held 8 bases outside the gene matches. As DNA, the CDR3 is TGTGCCGGACAGCGGGGGGCCAGGCAGTTCTTC. Its translation is CAGQRGARQFF.

Regarding this clone: The identical CDR3 is also encoded by other nucleotide sequences in the sample. The rearrangement uses TRBV7-6 and TRBJ1-6; unclear D gene. Germline V gene lookup returns CDR1 SGHVS and CDR2 FNYEAQ. The CDR3 is made up of 14 amino acids. Between the trimmed V and J ends, which lost 2 bases and 8 bases, there was a span of 10 bases. The CDR3 sequence is CASSLSGLDSPLHF. The CDR3 DNA sequence: TGTGCCAGCAGCTTATCAGGTTTAGATTCACCCCTCCACTTT.

This chain links TRBV5-5 with TRBJ2-7, with 10 bases lining up with TRBD2. The CDR3 contains 14 residues. With 6 bases clipped from V and 2 bases from J, the junction kept 5 bases outside the gene matches. Germline loops: CDR1 SGHKS, CDR2 YYEKEE (reference sequence). The CDR3 loop reads CASNSGGTAYEQYF. CDR3 DNA sequence: TGTGCCAGCAATAGCGGGGGGACGGCCTACGAGCAGTACTTC.

The chain uses TRBV6-6 and TRBJ2-7; 8 bases align to TRBD2. Trimming removed 7 bases from V and 11 bases from J; junction bases left unmatched: 13. The CDR3 loop spans 13 amino acids. The V gene's germline CDR1 is MNHNY and CDR2 SVGAGI (reference sequence). CDR3 sequence reads: CASTPAGGGRKYF. The CDR3 region has the DNA TGTGCCAGCACCCCGGCGGGGGGCGGTCGTAAGTACTTC.

This clone was detected a few times. The chain joins TRBV4-1 to TRBJ1-1; maybe TRBD1 (5 bases). The CDR3 contains 13 residues. Germline values: CDR1 MGHRA, CDR2 YSYEKL. V was clipped by 8 bases and J by 0 bases, with 10 bases between them. DNA of the CDR3: TGCGCCAGCGGGGCACAAATGAACACTGAAGCTTTCTTT. This translates into CASGAQMNTEAFF.

The J gene is TRBJ2-3, the V gene TRBV7-9; TRBD2 might be the D (5 bases). V shed 0 bases and J shed 6 bases, with 13 bases lying between them. CDR1 is SEHNR and CDR2 is FQNEAQ in the germline V gene (reference sequence). The CDR3 is made up of 15 amino acids. CDR3 loop: CASSLAGLTGDTQYF. The CDR3 coding sequence is TGTGCCAGCAGCTTAGCTGGACTCACGGGGGATACGCAGTATTTT.

The chain is built from TRBV6-5 and TRBJ1-2; D perhaps matches TRBD1 (5 bases). V lost 2 bases, J lost 2 bases, and 6 bases lay in between. From germline, CDR1 is MNHEY and CDR2 SVGAGI. This CDR3 region has 13 residues. Here the CDR3 reads CASSYGANYGYTF. In DNA, the CDR3 is TGTGCCAGCAGTTACGGGGCAAACTATGGCTACACCTTC.

The rearrangement joins TRBV5-8 to TRBJ1-4; D unclear. Between the trimmed V and J ends, which lost 2 bases and 2 bases, there was a span of 10 bases. The CDR3 extends over 15 amino acids. The germline V gene encodes CDR1 SGHTS and CDR2 YDEGEE. In DNA form, the CDR3 reads TGTGCCAGCAGCTTCGGAGGGCTCACTAATGAAAAACTGTTTTTT. Translated: CASSFGGLTNEKLFF.

The chain joins TRBV7-9 to TRBJ1-2; TRBD1 aligns across 9 bases. The CDR3 extends over 16 amino acids. Trimming took 5 bases from V and 6 from J; bases not matched to a gene: 13. CDR1 and CDR2 (germline): SEHNR, FQNEAQ (reference sequence). The CDR3 loop is CASSEPKGQGLNGYTF. The CDR3 coding sequence is TGTGCCAGCAGCGAACCAAAGGGACAGGGATTGAATGGCTACACCTTC.

The chain couples TRBV19 to TRBJ1-4; D is undetermined. The CDR3 sequence is 15 residues long. Germline-derived CDR1 and CDR2 are LNHDA and SQIVND (reference sequence). V was shortened by 6 bases and J by 7 bases, with 18 bases between the two germline ends. CDR3 loop: CASSISPVPGEKLFF. In DNA form, the CDR3 reads TGTGCCAGTAGCATCTCGCCGGTTCCGGGTGAAAAACTGTTTTTT.

The rearrangement uses TRBV5-4 and TRBJ1-2; D possibly corresponds to TRBD1 (5 bases). V was clipped by 6 bases and J by 3 bases, with 15 bases between them. The germline V gene has CDR1 SGHNT and CDR2 YYREEE (reference sequence). The CDR3 covers 14 residues. The CDR3 region is CASTPRGGYYGYTF. The DNA for the CDR3 is TGTGCCAGCACCCCCCGGGGGGGATACTATGGCTACACCTTC.

This chain connects TRBV10-2 to TRBJ2-7, with TRBD2 identical over 7 bases. This CDR3 contains 16 residues. The germline V gene has CDR1 WSHSY and CDR2 SAAADI. Trimming at V came to 8 bases and at J to 5 bases, leaving 18 bases not matched to a gene. The CDR3 region has the DNA TGCGCCAGCGGCCCCGGGACTACCATGGGCCGGGACGAGCAGTACTTC. It encodes CASGPGTTMGRDEQYF.

The rearrangement uses TRBV7-6 and TRBJ2-1; 7 positions match TRBD2. The CDR3 extends over 15 amino acids. Trimming at V came to 6 bases and at J to 7 bases, leaving 12 bases not matched to a gene. Per the germline V gene, CDR1 is SGHVS and CDR2 is FNYEAQ. The chain's CDR3 is CASSLNGGVGNEQFF. As DNA, the CDR3 is TGTGCCAGCAGTCTCAATGGGGGGGTAGGTAATGAGCAGTTCTTC.

Only a few counts were recorded for this clone. The chain carries TRBV7-2 and TRBJ2-6; no firm D call. CDR1 and CDR2 (germline): SGHTA, FQGNSA. The ends were cut back, 2 bases at V and 2 bases at J, with 10 bases in the middle. This CDR3 region has 16 residues. DNA for the CDR3: TGTGCCAGCAGCTTATCTCCGGTTCCTGGGGCCAACGTCCTGACTTTC. Translation: CASSLSPVPGANVLTF.

A few counts support this clone. The chain carries TRBV4-1 and TRBJ2-3, with TRBD2 matching 7 bases. From germline, CDR1 is MGHRA and CDR2 YSYEKL. The V segment lost 4 bases and the J segment 0 bases; nucleotides outside the gene matches: 4. The CDR3 length is 15 residues. DNA for the CDR3: TGCGCCAGCAGCCTTCAGCGGGGTAGCACAGATACGCAGTATTTT. Protein: CASSLQRGSTDTQYF.

The chain links TRBV6-5 to TRBJ2-2, with 12 bases identical to TRBD2. There are 16 residues in the CDR3. V was pared by 3 bases and J by 5 bases, with 4 bases of the junction left unmatched. Germline CDR1 and CDR2: MNHEY and SVGAGI. The CDR3 DNA reads as TGTGCCAGCAGTTATTCTAGCGGGGGGGGGACCGGGGAGCTGTTTTTT. Amino acid sequence: CASSYSSGGGTGELFF.

The rearrangement joins TRBV19 to TRBJ1-3; 7 nucleotides align to TRBD1. Unmatched junction bases numbered 14, after V lost 8 bases and J lost 7 bases. The germline gives CDR1 LNHDA, CDR2 SQIVND (reference sequence). The CDR3 is 15 amino acids. CDR3: CASRRKIGTDNTIYF. For the CDR3, the DNA is TGTGCCAGTCGTAGAAAGATTGGGACAGACAACACCATATATTTT.

V is TRBV5-1 and J is TRBJ2-1; TRBD2 matches at 10 bases. Trimming took 5 bases from V and 5 from J; bases not matched to a gene: 10. The V gene's germline CDR1 is SGHRS and CDR2 YFSETQ. The CDR3 spans 16 residues. CDR3: CASSPIGTSANNEQFF. As DNA, the CDR3 is TGCGCCAGCAGTCCCATCGGGACTAGCGCCAACAATGAGCAGTTCTTC.

This chain uses TRBV28 with TRBJ2-7; D call uncertain. The CDR3 runs 12 residues. Germline V gene lookup returns CDR1 MDHEN and CDR2 SYDVKM. Deletions cut 2 bases from V and 6 bases from J, with 8 bases between. CDR3 sequence (DNA): TGTGCCAGCAGTTTAAATGGGCTCGAGCAGTACTTC. This translates into CASSLNGLEQYF.

The chain is built from TRBV19 and TRBJ2-1; the D gene is possibly TRBD1 (6 bases). Between the trimmed V and J ends, which lost 5 bases and 6 bases, there was a span of 17 bases. CDR3 length: 15 amino acids. Germline CDR1 is LNHDA and CDR2 is SQIVND (reference sequence). CDR3 region: CASSVTGLPSNEQFF. CDR3 bases: TGTGCCAGTAGTGTTACAGGGCTCCCCTCCAATGAGCAGTTCTTC.